The present T cell receptor (beta chain) was sequenced within a study of response to subunit inactivated influenza vaccine. Study-wide points: It was suggested by the authors that few new T cells are recruited by each seasonal influenza vaccination.

Trimming stripped 4 bases from V and 6 bases from J, with 12 bases between. The CDR3 spans 14 residues. Looked up from germline, CDR1 is SGHAT and CDR2 is FQNNGV. TCRdb fed the RT-PCR reads into MiXCR, producing one record per CDR3 protein. This sample has a few hundred thousand distinct CDR3 sequences; 20% to 25% occur once, and the top ten carry roughly 10%. Comments on this clonotype: Its antigen is still unknown.

The sequence derives from a man aged 45 to 70 who received an inactivated influenza vaccine. The sequencing used PBMCs from blood, collected about 19 months after vaccination. The chain combines TRBV11-2 with TRBJ2-2, with D perhaps TRBD2 (6 bases). CDR3 sequence reads: CASSSGLVAGELFF. In DNA form, the CDR3 reads TGTGCCAGCAGCTCGGGACTCGTGGCCGGGGAGCTGTTTTTT. Full variable domain (remainder filled in from reference TRBV11-2 and TRBJ2-2): EAGVAQSPRYKIIEKRQSVAFWCNPISGHATLYWYQQILGQGPKLLIQFQNNGVVDDSQLPKDRFSAERLKGVDSTLKIQPAKLEDSAVYLCASSSGLVAGELFFGEGSRLTVL.